The T cell receptor (beta chain) under discussion was sequenced for a study of early T cells in non-severe SARS-CoV-2 infection. About the study: Sequencing of bulk RNA from unsorted whole blood was done, without chain pairing. Regarding the study as a whole: Missing private and CD4 specificities, VDJdb matching favored anti-spike CD8 responses.

Attachment of unique molecular identifiers was made to individual cDNA molecules. TCRdb reprocessed the 5' RACE reads via MiXCR and lists one record per CDR3 protein. The sample contains more than 45,000 distinct CDR3 sequences, about 12% of which appear only once. Notes on this clonotype: Its antigen is currently unknown.

The TCR was taken from an adult who was a healthcare worker with PCR-confirmed SARS-CoV-2 infection or an uninfected control (not recorded which). Sequencing used whole blood.

The CDR3 nucleotides read TGTGCCAGCACCACAGGAGGCCACTATGGCTACACCTTC. Encoded protein: CASTTGGHYGYTF. The rearrangement joins TRBV11-2 to TRBJ1-2, with D perhaps matching TRBD1 (5 bases). CDR1 and CDR2 (germline): SGHAT, FQNNGV. This CDR3 has 13 amino acids. With 7 bases removed from V and 3 bases from J, the gap between germline ends came to 12 bases.